This record looks at one T cell receptor (beta chain) sequence and its context. Libraries were prepared by immunoSEQ multiplex PCR; TCRdb keeps only in-frame clonotypes and omits some of them. The table lists some 190,000 clones, 65% to 80% of them singletons. The data were obtained in a study of blood T cell repertoires in COVID-19. On the study more broadly: The origin of the acute and convalescent COVID-19 samples was the United States, Italy and Spain.

Germline V gene data show CDR1 as MDHEN and CDR2 as SYDVKM. The CDR3 runs 13 residues. Losses at the gene ends were 4 bases for V and 7 bases for J; bases not matched to a gene: 4. Sequenced: PBMCs or T cells enriched from blood (not recorded which). This TCR came from a woman aged 45-59 years with acute COVID-19. The chain links TRBV28 to TRBJ1-1; the match to TRBD1 covers 9 bases. The CDR3 nucleotides are TGTGCCAGCAGTTACAGGGGGCGCGATGAAGCTTTCTTT. Protein: CASSYRGRDEAFF.